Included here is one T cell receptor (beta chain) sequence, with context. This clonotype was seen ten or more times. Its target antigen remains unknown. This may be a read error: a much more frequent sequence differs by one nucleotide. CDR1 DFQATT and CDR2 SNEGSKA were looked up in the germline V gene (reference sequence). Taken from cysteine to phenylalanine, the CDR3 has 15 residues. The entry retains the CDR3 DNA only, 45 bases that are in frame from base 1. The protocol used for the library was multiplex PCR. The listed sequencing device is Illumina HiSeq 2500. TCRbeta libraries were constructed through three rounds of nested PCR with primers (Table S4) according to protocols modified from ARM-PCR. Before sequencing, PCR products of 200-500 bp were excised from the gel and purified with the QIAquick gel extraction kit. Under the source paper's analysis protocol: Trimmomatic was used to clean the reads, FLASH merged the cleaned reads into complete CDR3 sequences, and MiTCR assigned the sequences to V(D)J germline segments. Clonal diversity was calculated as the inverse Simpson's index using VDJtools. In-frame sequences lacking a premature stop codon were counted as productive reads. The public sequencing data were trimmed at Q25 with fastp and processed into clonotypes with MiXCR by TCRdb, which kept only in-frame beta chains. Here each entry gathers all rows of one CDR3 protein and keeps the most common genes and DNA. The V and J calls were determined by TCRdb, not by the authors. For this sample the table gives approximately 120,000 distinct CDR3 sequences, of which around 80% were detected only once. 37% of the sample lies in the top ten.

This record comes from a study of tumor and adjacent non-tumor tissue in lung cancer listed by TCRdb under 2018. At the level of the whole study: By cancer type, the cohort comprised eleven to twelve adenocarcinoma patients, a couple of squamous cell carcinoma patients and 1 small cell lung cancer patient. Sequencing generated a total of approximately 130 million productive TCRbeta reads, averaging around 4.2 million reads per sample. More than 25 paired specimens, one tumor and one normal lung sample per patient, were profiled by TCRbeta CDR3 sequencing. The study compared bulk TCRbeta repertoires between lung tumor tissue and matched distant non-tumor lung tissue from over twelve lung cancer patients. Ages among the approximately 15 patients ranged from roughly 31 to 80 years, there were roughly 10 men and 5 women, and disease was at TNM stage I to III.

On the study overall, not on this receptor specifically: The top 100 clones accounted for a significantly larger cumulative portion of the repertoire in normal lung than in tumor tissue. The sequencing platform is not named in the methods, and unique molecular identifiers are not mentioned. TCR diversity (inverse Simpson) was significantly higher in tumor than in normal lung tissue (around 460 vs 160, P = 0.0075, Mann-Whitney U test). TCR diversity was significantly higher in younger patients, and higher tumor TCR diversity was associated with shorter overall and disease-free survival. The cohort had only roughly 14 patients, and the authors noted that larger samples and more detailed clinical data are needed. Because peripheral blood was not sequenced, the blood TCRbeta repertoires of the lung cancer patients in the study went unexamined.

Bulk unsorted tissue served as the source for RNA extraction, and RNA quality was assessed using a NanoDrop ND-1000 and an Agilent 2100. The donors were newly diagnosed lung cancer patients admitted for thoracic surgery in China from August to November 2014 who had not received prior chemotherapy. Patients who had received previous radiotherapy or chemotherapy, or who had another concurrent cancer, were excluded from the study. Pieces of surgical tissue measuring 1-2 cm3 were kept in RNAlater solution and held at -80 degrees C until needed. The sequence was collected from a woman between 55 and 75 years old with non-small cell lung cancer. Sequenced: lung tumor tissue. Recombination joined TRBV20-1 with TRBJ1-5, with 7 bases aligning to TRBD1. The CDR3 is CSASRQGGSNQLQHF. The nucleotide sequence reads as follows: TGCAGTGCTAGTAGGCAGGGGGGAAGCAATCAGCTCCAGCATTTT.